Below are 31 T cell receptor beta chains sequenced from a single sample in a study of blood T cell repertoires in COVID-19. Produced via immunoSEQ multiplex PCR; TCRdb's table is partial and in-frame only. The table records about 90,000 clones, roughly nine tenths of them present only once. Material: peripheral blood. The source is a human donor with active COVID-19. The donor label of this sample is uncertain.

In its sample, this clone was seen once. This rearrangement joins TRBV9 to TRBJ1-3; D perhaps matches TRBD1 (5 bases). The CDR3 covers 16 residues. Germline CDR1 and CDR2: SGDLS and YYNGEE. Trimming took 4 bases from V and 4 from J, leaving 18 bases between them. The chain's CDR3 is CASSPHRGERGNTIYF. In DNA, the CDR3 is TGTGCCAGCAGCCCCCACCGGGGGGAGAGAGGAAACACCATATATTTT.

This clone was seen only once. The J gene is TRBJ2-3, the V gene TRBV3-1 (or the pseudogene TRBV3-2); possible D gene TRBD1, 5 bases. This CDR3 has 15 residues. Germline V CDR1 and CDR2: LGHDT, YNNKEL (reference sequence). V lost 0 bases and J 3 bases, leaving 10 bases between the germline ends. CDR3 region: CASSQEGRVTDTQYF. In DNA, the CDR3 is TGTGCCAGCAGCCAAGAAGGCAGGGTGACAGATACGCAGTATTTT.

The chain has TRBV5-1 and TRBJ1-1; maybe TRBD1 (6 bases). Germline values: CDR1 SGHRS, CDR2 YFSETQ. With 4 bases removed from V and 1 base from J, the gap between germline ends came to 14 bases. The CDR3 contains 15 residues. CDR3 region: CASSVPGASNTEAFF. The CDR3 DNA is TGCGCCAGCAGCGTCCCAGGGGCGTCGAACACTGAAGCTTTCTTT.

The J gene is TRBJ2-5, the V gene TRBV19, with a tentative D call TRBD1 (6 bases). Trimming removed 2 bases at V and 1 base at J, with 8 bases between. Germline V gene sequence: CDR1 LNHDA, CDR2 SQIVND (reference sequence). The CDR3 covers 14 residues. CDR3 sequence: CASSIRDIQETQYF. The CDR3, as DNA: TGTGCCAGTAGTATACGGGACATCCAAGAGACCCAGTACTTC.

This clone showed up just a few times. V usage is TRBV3-1 (or the pseudogene TRBV3-2) and J usage is TRBJ1-2, with TRBD1 matching 7 bases. CDR1 LGHDT and CDR2 YNNKEL come from the germline V gene (reference sequence). This CDR3 is built from 15 residues. V lost 0 bases and J lost 4; bases outside the gene matches: 5. CDR3 DNA: TGTGCCAGCAGCCAAGACAGGGGGAGAAGCTATGGCTACACCTTC. Its translation is CASSQDRGRSYGYTF.

V is TRBV2 and J is TRBJ1-1; no reliable D call. The length of the CDR3 is 14 residues. The V and J ends lost 4 bases and 1 base respectively, with 10 bases between them. Germline CDR1 SNHLY, CDR2 FYNNEI. CDR3 nucleotides: TGTGCCAGCAGTGGTTTCCCTTCGAACACTGAAGCTTTCTTT. Protein: CASSGFPSNTEAFF.

The chain links TRBV19 to TRBJ1-3; no definite D call. The V gene lost 5 bases and the J gene lost 2 bases, with 16 bases spanning the gap. Germline V gene sequence: CDR1 LNHDA, CDR2 SQIVND (reference sequence). The CDR3 spans 16 residues. The DNA of the CDR3 is TGTGCCAGTAGTGTACAGCTTTCGAGCCCTGGAAACACCATATATTTT. It specifies CASSVQLSSPGNTIYF.

This chain joins TRBV6-5 and TRBJ2-5, with D possibly TRBD1 on 6 matching bases. From germline, CDR1 is MNHEY and CDR2 SVGAGI. CDR3 length: 15 amino acids. The V gene lost 7 bases and the J gene lost 4 bases, with 19 bases spanning the gap. CDR3 loop: CASKPLTGSRETQYF. The CDR3, as DNA: TGTGCCAGCAAACCCTTGACAGGTTCCAGAGAGACCCAGTACTTC.

V usage is TRBV10-3 and J usage is TRBJ2-7; 7 nucleotides align to TRBD1. CDR3 size: 13 residues. With 9 bases clipped from V and 1 base from J, the junction kept 6 bases outside the gene matches. Germline V gene lookup returns CDR1 ENHRY and CDR2 SYGVKD. DNA for the CDR3: TGTGCCATTCGGGACAGCACGTCCTACGAGCAGTACTTC. The encoded protein is CAIRDSTSYEQYF.

The rearrangement links TRBV4-2 to TRBJ1-1; the D is unclear. This CDR3 is built from 14 residues. V lost 4 bases to trimming and J lost 3 bases, with 12 bases between them. Germline V CDR1 and CDR2: LGHNA, YNFKEQ. The CDR3 protein is CASSPLGGDTEAFF. The CDR3 bases are TGTGCCAGCAGCCCGTTGGGAGGAGACACTGAAGCTTTCTTT.

J is TRBJ2-7 and V is TRBV6-2 or TRBV6-3; D may be TRBD2 (5 bases). The germline V and J ends were trimmed by 6 bases and 0 bases, with 18 bases remaining between them. Germline-derived CDR1 and CDR2 are MNHEY and SVGEGT. The CDR3 covers 16 residues. CDR3 DNA sequence: TGTGCCAGCAGCTCCTCCCGAGGGAGAAGCTCCTACGAGCAGTACTTC. Translated: CASSSSRGRSSYEQYF.

CDR3 region: CASSLWGQGQYF. The CDR3 DNA reads as TGTGCCAGCAGTTTATGGGGACAGGGGCAGTATTTT. J is TRBJ2-3 and V is TRBV28; 9 nucleotides line up with TRBD1. V trimming: 0 bases; J trimming: 11 bases; junction bases outside the gene matches: 0. This CDR3 contains 12 residues. In germline, CDR1 is MDHEN, CDR2 SYDVKM. The full variable domain, completed using reference TRBV28 and TRBJ2-3, is DVKVTQSSRYLVKRTGEKVFLECVQDMDHENMFWYRQDPGLGLRLIYFSYDVKMKEKGDIPEGYSVSREKKERFSLILESASTNQTSMYLCASSLWGQGQYFGPGTRLTVL.

The chain carries TRBV24-1 and TRBJ1-2; D perhaps matches TRBD1 (6 bases). This CDR3 is 15 amino acids long. V was pared by 1 base and J by 8 bases, with 16 bases between. Per the germline V gene, CDR1 is KGHDR and CDR2 is SFDVKD. CDR3 sequence (DNA): TGTGCCACCAGTGATTTTACAGGGAAGCTGGGAGGCTACACCTTC. Amino acid sequence: CATSDFTGKLGGYTF.

CDR3 amino acids: CASRGQGADGYTF. The CDR3 region has the DNA TGTGCCAGCAGGGGACAGGGGGCTGATGGCTACACCTTC. V is TRBV12-3 or TRBV12-4 and J is TRBJ1-2; 12 bases are a match to TRBD1. The length of the CDR3 is 13 residues. Trimming cost V 6 bases and J 6 bases; bases outside gene matches: 2.

This clone was found a few times. The chain has TRBV6-1 and TRBJ1-1, with 7 bases fitting TRBD1. The trim removed 4 bases at V and 1 base at J, leaving 9 bases unmatched. Germline CDR1 is MNHNS and CDR2 is SASEGT. The CDR3 is 16 amino acids. The CDR3 nucleotides read TGTGCCAGCAGTGGACGATTACAGGGGACGAACACTGAAGCTTTCTTT. This gives the protein CASSGRLQGTNTEAFF.

The chain combines TRBV5-6 with TRBJ2-7, with no clear D. The CDR3 has 16 residues. Germline V CDR1 and CDR2: SGHDT, YYEEEE. The ends were cut back, 4 bases at V and 1 base at J, with 18 bases in the middle. The chain's CDR3 is CASSPRLAGSSYEQYF. The CDR3 nucleotides read TGTGCCAGCAGCCCCCGGTTGGCAGGCTCTTCCTACGAGCAGTACTTC.

The chain links TRBV7-9 to TRBJ2-7, with TRBD1 matching over 8 bases. The ends lost 11 bases at V and 2 bases at J; junction bases unmatched: 8. Germline loops: CDR1 SEHNR, CDR2 FQNEAQ (reference sequence). The CDR3 consists of 13 residues. This chain's CDR3 is CAGDRGAPYEQYF. CDR3 nucleotides: TGTGCCGGAGACAGGGGAGCCCCCTACGAGCAGTACTTC.

This chain connects TRBV6-2 or TRBV6-3 to TRBJ2-3; 8 bases map to TRBD2. The germline gives CDR1 MNHEY, CDR2 SVGEGT. The CDR3 is 19 residues long. Germline trimming cut 1 base from V and 0 bases from J; bases unmatched to any gene: 12. CDR3 sequence: CASSYFGSGGLTSTDTQYF. The CDR3, as DNA: TGTGCCAGCAGTTACTTTGGGAGCGGGGGACTGACTAGCACAGATACGCAGTATTTT.

This chain joins TRBV2 and TRBJ2-5; D is unresolved. V shed 8 bases and J shed 2 bases, with 15 bases lying between them. Germline-derived CDR1 and CDR2 are SNHLY and FYNNEI. The CDR3 has 14 amino acids. CDR3 protein: CASLVGGPQETQYF. CDR3 nucleotides: TGTGCCAGCCTTGTGGGTGGGCCACAAGAGACCCAGTACTTC. The complete variable domain, with remaining parts taken from reference TRBV2 and TRBJ2-5, reads EPEVTQTPSHQVTQMGQEVILRCVPISNHLYFYWYRQILGQKVEFLVSFYNNEISEKSEIFDDQFSVERPDGSNFTLKIRSTKLEDSAMYFCASLVGGPQETQYFGPGTRLLVL.

The genes are TRBV15 and TRBJ2-1; D may be TRBD2 (7 bases). The CDR3 is made up of 14 amino acids. V gave up 0 bases and J gave up 9 bases, with 12 bases separating them. In germline, CDR1 is LNHNV, CDR2 YYDKDF (reference sequence). CDR3 residues: CATSRDEGGTEQFF. In nucleotides, the CDR3 is TGTGCCACCAGCAGAGATGAGGGGGGGACTGAGCAGTTCTTC.

The chain has TRBV7-7 and TRBJ2-2; 8 nucleotides align to TRBD1. The length of the CDR3 is 17 residues. From germline, CDR1 is SSHAT and CDR2 FNYEAQ (reference sequence). J was trimmed by 1 base and V by 5 bases; bases with no gene match: 9. CDR3 sequence: CASSPLTGAMNTGELFF. CDR3 bases: TGTGCCAGCAGCCCGTTGACAGGGGCGATGAACACCGGGGAGCTGTTTTTT.

The chain carries TRBV7-9 and TRBJ2-1, with 10 nucleotides matching TRBD2. The V gene's germline CDR1 is SEHNR and CDR2 FQNEAQ (reference sequence). The CDR3 contains 15 residues. V was clipped by 3 bases and J by 8 bases; unmatched bases: 7. In DNA form, the CDR3 reads TGTGCCAGCAGCTTTAGCGGGGGGCCTATGGATGAGCAGTTCTTC. It translates to CASSFSGGPMDEQFF. The full variable domain, rest sourced from reference TRBV7-9 and TRBJ2-1, is DTGVSQNPRHKITKRGQNVTFRCDPISEHNRLYWYRQTLGQGPEFLTYFQNEAQLEKSRLLSDRFSAERPKGSFSTLEIQRTEQGDSAMYLCASSFSGGPMDEQFFGPGTRLTVL.

The rearrangement links TRBV4-3 to TRBJ1-4, with TRBD1 matching 10 bases. The CDR3 consists of 16 residues. V shed 3 bases, J shed 5 bases, and the junction held 6 bases outside the gene matches. CDR1 LGHNA and CDR2 YSLEER come from the germline V gene. CDR3 region: CASSQGQTGGNEKLFF. The CDR3 DNA is TGCGCCAGCAGCCAGGGGCAGACAGGGGGCAATGAAAAACTGTTTTTT.

The V and J genes are TRBV7-6 and TRBJ1-2; 9 nucleotides agree with TRBD1. With V trimmed by 3 bases and J by 2 bases, 16 bases remained unmatched. The germline gives CDR1 SGHVS, CDR2 FNYEAQ. The CDR3 sequence is 19 residues long. CDR3 coding DNA: TGTGCCAGCAGCTTGGGTCAATCCCCCCTACAGGGGGCGAACTATGGCTACACCTTC. Its translation is CASSLGQSPLQGANYGYTF.

V is TRBV10-3 and J is TRBJ2-7; 9 positions agree with TRBD2. J lost 4 bases, V lost 10 bases, and 8 bases had no gene match. This CDR3 region has 13 residues. In germline, CDR1 is ENHRY, CDR2 SYGVKD. The CDR3 nucleotides are TGTGCCACCCGAGCGGGGGGAGGATACGAGCAGTACTTC. It encodes CATRAGGGYEQYF.

This clone is termed medium-sized. The chain links TRBV3-1 (or the pseudogene TRBV3-2) to TRBJ2-3; 11 nucleotides align to TRBD2. Germline V lookup: CDR1 LGHDT, CDR2 YNNKEL (reference sequence). V lost 2 bases, J lost 1 base, and 2 bases stayed unmatched. This CDR3 contains 16 residues. CDR3 protein: CASSQLLAGGTDTQYF. The CDR3 bases are TGTGCCAGCAGCCAACTACTAGCGGGGGGCACAGATACGCAGTATTTT.

The chain carries TRBV12-3 or TRBV12-4 and TRBJ1-1; D is undetermined. The CDR3 sequence is 12 residues long. The germline V and J ends were trimmed by 8 bases and 4 bases, with 11 bases remaining between them. CDR3 amino acids: CASRLLSTEAFF. CDR3 nucleotides: TGTGCCAGCCGCCTTTTGAGCACTGAAGCTTTCTTT.

This clone was detected once. The genes are TRBV5-6 and TRBJ2-4; weak D call: TRBD2 (6 bases). The CDR3 runs 13 residues. Germline CDR1 and CDR2: SGHDT and YYEEEE. The germline V and J ends were trimmed by 2 bases and 10 bases, with 13 bases remaining between them. The CDR3: CASSFYGGDIQYF. CDR3 in DNA: TGTGCCAGCAGCTTCTATGGAGGGGATATTCAGTACTTC.

This clone has a single count. V is TRBV28 and J is TRBJ2-5, with TRBD1 matching 7 bases. J gave up 4 bases and V 6 bases, and 5 bases lay outside the gene matches. This CDR3 contains 13 residues. CDR1 MDHEN and CDR2 SYDVKM come from the germline V gene. CDR3 DNA sequence: TGTGCCAGCAGCACAGGGGTCCCAGAGACCCAGTACTTC. Amino acid sequence: CASSTGVPETQYF.

This sequence joins TRBV9 and TRBJ2-1, with 8 bases aligning to TRBD2. From germline, CDR1 is SGDLS and CDR2 YYNGEE. This CDR3 is built from 15 residues. V dropped 3 bases and J dropped 0; count of bases not matched to a gene: 2. In DNA, the CDR3 is TGTGCCAGCAGCGATAGCGGGGACTCCTACAATGAGCAGTTCTTC. Translation: CASSDSGDSYNEQFF.

The V and J genes are TRBV6-2 or TRBV6-3 and TRBJ2-3; D is ambiguous. V lost 5 bases to trimming and J lost 2 bases, with 2 bases between them. CDR1 and CDR2 (germline): MNHEY, SVGEGT. This CDR3 has 11 residues. CDR3 region: CASSHTDTQYF. CDR3 in DNA: TGTGCCAGCAGTCACACAGATACGCAGTATTTT.